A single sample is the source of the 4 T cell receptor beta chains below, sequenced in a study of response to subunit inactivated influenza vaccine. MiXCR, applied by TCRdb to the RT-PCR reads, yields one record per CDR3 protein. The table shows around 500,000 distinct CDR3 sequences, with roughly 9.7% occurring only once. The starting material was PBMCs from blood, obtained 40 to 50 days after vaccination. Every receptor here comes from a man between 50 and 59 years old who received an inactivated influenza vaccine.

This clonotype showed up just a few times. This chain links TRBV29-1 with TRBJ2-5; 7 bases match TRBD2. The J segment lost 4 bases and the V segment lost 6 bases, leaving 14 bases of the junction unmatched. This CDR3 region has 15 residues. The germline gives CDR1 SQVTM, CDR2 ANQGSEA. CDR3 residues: CSVVRGSGIPETQYF. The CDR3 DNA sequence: TGCAGCGTCGTACGGGGGAGCGGGATCCCAGAGACCCAGTACTTC. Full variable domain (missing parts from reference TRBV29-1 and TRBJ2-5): SAVISQKPSRDICQRGTSLTIQCQVDSQVTMMFWYRQQPGQSLTLIATANQGSEATYESGFVIDKFPISRPNLTFSTLTVSNMSPEDSSIYLCSVVRGSGIPETQYFGPGTRLLVL.

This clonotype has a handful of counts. The CDR3: CASSGRRKEQFF. In DNA, the CDR3 is TGTGCCAGCAGCGGACGCCGTAAGGAGCAGTTCTTC. The chain recombines TRBV7-2 with TRBJ2-1; D is uncertain. CDR3 length: 12 residues. Trimming removed 5 bases at V and 10 bases at J, with 12 bases between. Germline values: CDR1 SGHTA, CDR2 FQGNSA.

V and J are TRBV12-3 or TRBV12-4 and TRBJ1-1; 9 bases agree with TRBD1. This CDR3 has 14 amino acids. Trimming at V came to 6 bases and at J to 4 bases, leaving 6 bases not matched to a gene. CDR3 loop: CASRNGQGITEAFF. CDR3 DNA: TGTGCCAGCAGGAACGGACAGGGGATCACTGAAGCTTTCTTT.

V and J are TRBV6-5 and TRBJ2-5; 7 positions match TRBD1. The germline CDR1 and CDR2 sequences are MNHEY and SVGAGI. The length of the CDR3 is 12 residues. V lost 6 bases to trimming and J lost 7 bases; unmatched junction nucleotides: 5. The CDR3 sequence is CASSPTGATQYF. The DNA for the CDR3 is TGTGCCAGCAGCCCTACAGGGGCGACCCAGTACTTC.